Below are 21 T cell receptor beta chains sequenced from a single sample in a study of blood T cell repertoires in COVID-19. Profiling relied on immunoSEQ multiplex PCR, and the TCRdb table lists in-frame clones only, not all of them. The sample lists roughly 250,000 clones; around nine tenths were seen once. Sample: PBMCs or T cells enriched from blood (not recorded which). These receptors were obtained from a woman between 45 and 60 years old who had recovered from COVID-19.

The chain joins TRBV5-6 to TRBJ2-7; D may be TRBD2 (6 bases). From germline, CDR1 is SGHDT and CDR2 YYEEEE. This CDR3 is 16 amino acids long. Trimming took 0 bases from V and 0 from J, leaving 13 bases between them. CDR3: CASSLGSRDSSYEQYF. The DNA of the CDR3 is TGTGCCAGCAGCTTGGGTAGCCGGGACTCCTCCTACGAGCAGTACTTC.

The rearrangement links TRBV4-3 to TRBJ1-1; no firm D call. The germline CDR1 and CDR2 sequences are LGHNA and YSLEER. Trimming left V 0 bases short and J 1 base short, with 12 bases between. This CDR3 has 16 residues. CDR3 in amino acids: CASSQDQAGWNTEAFF. For the CDR3, the DNA is TGCGCCAGCAGCCAAGATCAAGCGGGGTGGAACACTGAAGCTTTCTTT.

The chain employs TRBV2 and TRBJ2-3; TRBD1 aligns across 8 bases. Germline V lookup: CDR1 SNHLY, CDR2 FYNNEI. V was pared by 1 base and J by 10 bases, with 7 bases of the junction left unmatched. The CDR3 runs to 14 residues. The CDR3 loop reads CASSEGTGRTAQYF. As DNA, the CDR3 is TGTGCCAGCAGTGAAGGGACAGGGAGAACGGCGCAGTATTTT.

As for this clone: Other DNA sequences from this sample encode an identical CDR3 as well. The V call is TRBV2, the J call TRBJ1-5; D perhaps matches TRBD1 (6 bases). CDR3 size: 14 residues. Germline CDR1 reads SNHLY; CDR2 reads FYNNEI. The ends were cut back, 1 base at V and 2 bases at J, with 6 bases in the middle. CDR3 sequence reads: CASSEDRGNQPQHF. DNA of the CDR3: TGTGCCAGCAGTGAAGACAGGGGCAATCAGCCCCAGCATTTT.

Details on this clone: In the same sample, other DNA sequences code for this CDR3. The V and J genes are TRBV11-2 and TRBJ1-5; D is ambiguous. Per germline, CDR1 SGHAT and CDR2 FQNNGV. V lost 0 bases and J lost 4, with 4 bases in between. The CDR3 spans 13 residues. Written as DNA, the CDR3 is TGTGCCAGCAGCTTAGAATCTAATCAGCCCCAGCATTTT. It translates to CASSLESNQPQHF.

The chain has TRBV18 and TRBJ1-1; D might be TRBD1 (6 bases). Germline loops: CDR1 KGHSH, CDR2 LQKENI. This CDR3 is 14 amino acids long. Trimming took 3 bases from V and 1 from J, leaving 9 bases between them. CDR3: CASSPQQGNTEAFF. The CDR3 DNA reads as TGTGCCAGCTCACCCCAACAGGGGAACACTGAAGCTTTCTTT.

The chain combines TRBV28 with TRBJ2-7; no clear D. The V gene's germline CDR1 is MDHEN and CDR2 SYDVKM. The CDR3 is 14 amino acids. V was cut by 6 bases and J by 0 bases, with 12 bases left in between. The CDR3, as DNA: TGTGCCAGCAGCTGGGCCGGAAGCTCCTACGAGCAGTACTTC. It yields the protein CASSWAGSSYEQYF.

This chain links TRBV5-1 with TRBJ1-4; possibly TRBD1 for D (6 bases). Germline loops: CDR1 SGHRS, CDR2 YFSETQ. The V end was cut by 5 bases, the J end by 4 bases, with 12 bases between. The CDR3 has 14 residues. Here the CDR3 DNA reads TGCGCCAGCAGTTTGACAGGAAATAATGAAAAACTGTTTTTT. It specifies CASSLTGNNEKLFF.

This clone appeared once. This sequence joins TRBV28 and TRBJ2-7; no firm D call. Trimming shortened V by 6 bases and J by 2 bases, and 8 bases separated the two germline ends. There are 12 residues in the CDR3. CDR1 and CDR2 from the germline V gene are MDHEN and SYDVKM. CDR3 sequence reads: CASSSNTYEQYF. In nucleotides, the CDR3 is TGTGCCAGCAGCTCTAATACCTACGAGCAGTACTTC.

In DNA, the CDR3 is TGTGCCAGCAGCTTAAATAGGGGTGACGGCTACACCTTC. Amino acids: CASSLNRGDGYTF. V usage is TRBV7-3 and J usage is TRBJ1-2; TRBD1 might be the D (5 bases). The V end lost 1 base, the J end lost 8 bases, and 11 bases lay between the germline ends. This CDR3 comprises 13 residues. From germline, CDR1 is SGHTA and CDR2 FQGTGA.

The V and J genes are TRBV7-2 and TRBJ2-1; D is uncertain. The CDR3 is 12 amino acids. The ends were cut back, 5 bases at V and 9 bases at J, with 11 bases in the middle. Germline-derived CDR1 and CDR2 are SGHTA and FQGNSA. Here the CDR3 reads CASSNIGGEQFF. The CDR3 region has the DNA TGTGCCAGCAGCAATATCGGCGGTGAGCAGTTCTTC.

The CDR3 DNA reads TGTGCCAGCAGTGAAGGACAGGGTCTGTACGAGCAGTACTTC. Translated, it gives CASSEGQGLYEQYF. This chain links TRBV25-1 with TRBJ2-7; 8 bases align to TRBD1. Germline V CDR1 and CDR2: MGHDK, SYGVNS. V was pared by 2 bases and J by 4 bases, with 4 bases of the junction left unmatched. The CDR3 totals 14 residues.

The genes are TRBV4-3 and TRBJ1-5, with D possibly being TRBD1 (6 bases). CDR1 is LGHNA and CDR2 is YSLEER in the germline V gene. The CDR3 loop spans 16 amino acids. V lost 2 bases to trimming and J lost 9 bases, with 20 bases between them. The CDR3 loop is CASSQSSQGPNLPQHF. The CDR3 DNA follows: TGCGCCAGCAGCCAATCCTCGCAGGGGCCGAATTTGCCCCAGCATTTT.

This chain joins TRBV28 and TRBJ1-4, with D possibly matching TRBD1 (5 bases). V lost 6 bases and J 6 bases, leaving 20 bases between the germline ends. The CDR3 totals 16 residues. Germline CDR1 MDHEN, CDR2 SYDVKM. This CDR3 is CASSLVRGEVDEKLFF. The CDR3 DNA reads as TGTGCCAGCAGCCTCGTGCGGGGGGAGGTTGATGAAAAACTGTTTTTT.

This clone was observed once. V is TRBV18 and J is TRBJ1-1, with 9 bases aligning to TRBD1. This CDR3 is 15 amino acids long. V lost 6 bases to trimming and J lost 3 bases; unmatched junction nucleotides: 8. The V gene's germline CDR1 is KGHSH and CDR2 LQKENI. CDR3 loop: CASSLGTGHDTEAFF. The CDR3 nucleotides are TGTGCCAGCTCCCTTGGGACAGGGCACGACACTGAAGCTTTCTTT.

This sequence joins TRBV6-1 and TRBJ1-3, with TRBD1 as a possible D gene (6 bases). Germline assignment: CDR1 MNHNS and CDR2 SASEGT. V was clipped by 3 bases and J by 0 bases, with 21 bases between them. This CDR3 comprises 19 residues. For the CDR3, the DNA is TGTGCCAGCAGTGATCCCAGCAGGGGTGGGCGGCGCTCTGGAAACACCATATATTTT. Residues: CASSDPSRGGRRSGNTIYF.

The V gene is TRBV5-6, the J gene TRBJ1-5; 8 nucleotides match TRBD1. CDR3 size: 17 residues. Germline V gene sequence: CDR1 SGHDT, CDR2 YYEEEE. Losses at the gene ends were 2 bases for V and 0 bases for J; bases not matched to a gene: 7. The CDR3 DNA follows: TGTGCCAGCAGCTTTCGACAGGGGTTCCATAGCAATCAGCCCCAGCATTTT. Amino acids: CASSFRQGFHSNQPQHF.

This chain connects TRBV28 to TRBJ2-7; the D is unclear. The ends were cut back, 6 bases at V and 4 bases at J, with 19 bases in the middle. This CDR3 contains 15 residues. The V gene's germline CDR1 is MDHEN and CDR2 SYDVKM. The chain's CDR3 is CASSSVWANRYEQYF. CDR3 bases: TGTGCCAGCAGCTCAGTTTGGGCTAACCGTTACGAGCAGTACTTC.

V is TRBV7-9 and J is TRBJ2-7; 8 nucleotides agree with TRBD1. V shed 5 bases and J 6 bases; nucleotides not matched to a gene: 9. CDR1 SEHNR and CDR2 FQNEAQ come from the germline V gene (reference sequence). This CDR3 comprises 14 residues. The chain's CDR3 is CASSPGTGFFEQYF. The CDR3 DNA reads as TGTGCCAGCAGCCCCGGGACAGGCTTCTTCGAGCAGTACTTC.

V and J are TRBV21-1 and TRBJ1-6; whether TRBD1, the table's D call, matches the DNA was not checked. TRBV21-1 constitutes a pseudogene. The CDR3 loop spans 15 amino acids. The CDR3 loop reads CASSGRQGVVSPLHF. CDR3 nucleotides: TGTGCCAGCAGCGGCCGACAGGGGGTGGTTTCACCCCTCCACTTT.

The chain is built from TRBV5-4 and TRBJ2-3, with TRBD2 as a possible D gene (5 bases). V was clipped by 0 bases and J by 6 bases, with 14 bases between them. This CDR3 comprises 15 residues. Germline lookup yields CDR1 SGHNT and CDR2 YYREEE (reference sequence). CDR3 loop: CASSLDLAGSDTQYF. The DNA of the CDR3 is TGTGCCAGCAGCTTGGATTTGGCGGGCTCTGATACGCAGTATTTT.